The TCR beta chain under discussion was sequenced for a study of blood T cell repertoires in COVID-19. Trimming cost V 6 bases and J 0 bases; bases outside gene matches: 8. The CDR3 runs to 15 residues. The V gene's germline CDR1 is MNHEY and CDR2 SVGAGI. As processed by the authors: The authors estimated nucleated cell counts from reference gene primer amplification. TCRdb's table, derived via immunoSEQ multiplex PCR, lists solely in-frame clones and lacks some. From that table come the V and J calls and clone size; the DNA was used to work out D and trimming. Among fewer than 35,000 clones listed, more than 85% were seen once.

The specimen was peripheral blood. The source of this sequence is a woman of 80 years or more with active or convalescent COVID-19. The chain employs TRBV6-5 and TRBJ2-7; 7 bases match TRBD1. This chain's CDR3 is CASRRQGTISYEQYF. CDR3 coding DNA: TGTGCCAGCAGGCGACAGGGAACAATCTCCTACGAGCAGTACTTC.